The 25 T cell receptor beta chains below all came from one sample that was sequenced in a study of technical replicates of blood from a handful of donors. Libraries were prepared by immunoSEQ multiplex PCR; TCRdb keeps only in-frame clonotypes and omits some of them. The repertoire has over 70,000 clones, nearly 98% of them found once; the top ten carry around 0.22%. Material: T cells isolated from PBMCs. The receptors originated from a human donor in good health.

The gene calls are TRBV28 and TRBJ2-5; tentative D call: TRBD1 (6 bases). The V end was cut by 3 bases, the J end by 1 base, with 12 bases between. This CDR3 spans 15 amino acids. Looked up from germline, CDR1 is MDHEN and CDR2 is SYDVKM. Written as DNA, the CDR3 is TGTGCCAGCAGTTTTACTGGCAGGGGCCAAGAGACCCAGTACTTC. It codes for CASSFTGRGQETQYF.

This chain uses TRBV20-1 with TRBJ2-3, with D possibly TRBD2 on 6 matching bases. Between the trimmed V and J ends, which lost 2 bases and 11 bases, there was a span of 11 bases. The CDR3 length is 11 residues. CDR1 is DFQATT and CDR2 is SNEGSKA in the germline V gene (reference sequence). As DNA, the CDR3 is TGCAGTGCTAGAAAGGGACTCCGGCAGTATTTT. Translated, it gives CSARKGLRQYF.

The rearrangement joins TRBV7-2 to TRBJ1-1, with D possibly being TRBD1 (6 bases). This CDR3 has 13 residues. Trimming cost V 1 base and J 11 bases, with 14 bases left between them. The germline V gene has CDR1 SGHTA and CDR2 FQGNSA. The CDR3 DNA follows: TGTGCCAGCAGCTTAGATGCAGGGGAGGGGGCTTTCTTT. Amino acids: CASSLDAGEGAFF.

The chain joins TRBV28 to TRBJ1-2; 9 nucleotides agree with TRBD1. This CDR3 has 17 residues. The V gene's germline CDR1 is MDHEN and CDR2 SYDVKM. J lost 5 bases, V lost 4 bases, and 14 bases had no gene match. The CDR3 here is CASSSGTGLSFAYGYTF. CDR3 nucleotide sequence: TGTGCCAGCAGTTCCGGGACAGGGCTATCTTTTGCTTATGGCTACACCTTC.

V and J are TRBV19 and TRBJ2-3; possible D gene TRBD2, 6 bases. The CDR3 is 17 amino acids. Germline CDR1 is LNHDA and CDR2 is SQIVND (reference sequence). Trimming stripped 10 bases from V and 2 bases from J, with 25 bases between. CDR3 nucleotides: TGTGCCACCTCTGAACTACTTAGCGGAGATATCACAGATACGCAGTATTTT. This codes for CATSELLSGDITDTQYF.

The DNA for the CDR3 is TGCGCCAGCAGCTTCACAGGGGGGGATACGCAGTATTTT. It encodes CASSFTGGDTQYF. The chain employs TRBV5-1 and TRBJ2-3; 8 bases map to TRBD1. After removal of 2 bases from V and 6 bases from J, the junction contained 2 bases not matched to a gene. The CDR3 runs to 13 residues. Per the germline V gene, CDR1 is SGHRS and CDR2 is YFSETQ.

J is TRBJ2-1 and V is TRBV6-4; 9 nucleotides line up with TRBD2. CDR1 is MRHNA and CDR2 is SNTAGT in the germline V gene. CDR3 length: 16 residues. V dropped 0 bases and J dropped 10; count of bases not matched to a gene: 10. CDR3 loop: CASSDSASGAGGEQFF. In DNA form, the CDR3 reads TGTGCCAGCAGTGACTCGGCTAGCGGGGCCGGCGGCGAGCAGTTCTTC.

The V gene is TRBV29-1, the J gene TRBJ2-7, with D possibly being TRBD2 (5 bases). Germline lookup yields CDR1 SQVTM and CDR2 ANQGSEA. This CDR3 is built from 13 residues. The ends were cut back, 7 bases at V and 0 bases at J, with 13 bases in the middle. Here the CDR3 reads CSAKTTSSYEQYF. As DNA, the CDR3 is TGCAGCGCCAAAACAACTAGCTCCTACGAGCAGTACTTC.

The rearrangement uses TRBV29-1 and TRBJ2-3; the D is unclear. Between the trimmed V and J ends, which lost 4 bases and 6 bases, there was a span of 14 bases. Germline V lookup: CDR1 SQVTM, CDR2 ANQGSEA. The CDR3 sequence is 13 residues long. CDR3 sequence: CSVGGSYADTQYF. The CDR3 nucleotides are TGCAGCGTTGGCGGCTCCTACGCGGATACGCAGTATTTT.

This clone was seen just once. The rearrangement joins TRBV6-1 to TRBJ1-2; D uncertain. This CDR3 has 14 residues. Germline V gives CDR1 MNHNS, CDR2 SASEGT. Between the trimmed V and J ends, which lost 6 bases and 5 bases, there was a span of 16 bases. The DNA of the CDR3 is TGTGCCAGCAGCGGTGAAGTAGTACAGTATGGCTACACCTTC. This sequence encodes CASSGEVVQYGYTF.

In this sample, this clone turned up once. This chain joins TRBV18 and TRBJ1-1, with a possible D match to TRBD1 (6 bases). Germline CDR1 KGHSH, CDR2 LQKENI. V lost 2 bases and J lost 5, with 12 bases in between. There are 14 residues in the CDR3. The CDR3 DNA sequence: TGTGCCAGCTCACCATTACAGGGTGATACTGAAGCTTTCTTT. Its translation is CASSPLQGDTEAFF.

CDR3 in DNA: TGTGCCAGCAGGGTCAGGGGCCCCTACGAGCAGTACTTC. Encoded protein: CASRVRGPYEQYF. The V gene is TRBV6-1, the J gene TRBJ2-7; a possible D gene is TRBD1 (6 bases). V was shortened by 6 bases and J by 2 bases, with 11 bases between the two germline ends. There are 13 residues in the CDR3. The germline V gene encodes CDR1 MNHNS and CDR2 SASEGT.

The chain carries TRBV11-2 and TRBJ2-1, with 11 positions matching TRBD2. The CDR3 contains 15 residues. J was trimmed by 5 bases and V by 3 bases; bases with no gene match: 3. The germline V gene has CDR1 SGHAT and CDR2 FQNNGV. The CDR3 is CASSLPGLADNEQFF. In DNA, the CDR3 is TGTGCCAGCAGCTTGCCGGGACTAGCGGACAATGAGCAGTTCTTC.

This rearrangement joins TRBV5-1 to TRBJ1-6; no clear D gene. V was shortened by 1 base and J by 8 bases, with 10 bases between the two germline ends. Germline V gene data show CDR1 as SGHRS and CDR2 as YFSETQ. The CDR3 is 14 amino acids. CDR3 residues: CASSLNPQDSPLHF. For the CDR3, the DNA is TGCGCCAGCAGCTTGAACCCCCAGGATTCACCCCTCCACTTT.

This chain uses TRBV11-3 with TRBJ2-7, with D unclear. Trimming cost V 0 bases and J 0 bases, with 15 bases left between them. The CDR3 loop spans 17 amino acids. Germline CDR1 and CDR2: SGHNT and YENEEA. The CDR3 protein is CASSLDLLGNSSYEQYF. Here the CDR3 DNA reads TGTGCCAGCAGCTTAGATCTTCTGGGCAACAGCTCCTACGAGCAGTACTTC.

The rearrangement uses TRBV4-2 and TRBJ1-4; 7 bases map to TRBD1. Germline V gene sequence: CDR1 LGHNA, CDR2 YNFKEQ. The CDR3 covers 15 residues. J lost 8 bases, V lost 0 bases, and 6 bases had no gene match. CDR3 nucleotides: TGTGCCAGCAGCCAAGAGACAGGGTTGAGGGAAAAACTGTTTTTT. It codes for CASSQETGLREKLFF.

The rearrangement uses TRBV27 and TRBJ2-3, with 13 bases aligning to TRBD2. The germline V gene has CDR1 MNHEY and CDR2 SMNVEV (reference sequence). The CDR3 sequence is 16 residues long. Trimming at V came to 5 bases and at J to 1 base, leaving 3 bases not matched to a gene. DNA for the CDR3: TGTGCCAGCAGTCTTGGACTAGCGGGGGGCACAGATACGCAGTATTTT. This encodes CASSLGLAGGTDTQYF.

This sequence joins TRBV2 and TRBJ2-2; 8 bases are shared with TRBD2. This CDR3 has 18 amino acids. V was pared by 4 bases and J by 7 bases, with 17 bases of the junction left unmatched. CDR1 and CDR2 from the germline V gene are SNHLY and FYNNEI. CDR3 loop: CASSVLAGGPSEDGELFF. CDR3 sequence (DNA): TGTGCCAGCAGTGTGCTAGCGGGTGGGCCAAGCGAGGACGGGGAGCTGTTTTTT. Full variable domain (remainder filled in from reference TRBV2 and TRBJ2-2): EPEVTQTPSHQVTQMGQEVILRCVPISNHLYFYWYRQILGQKVEFLVSFYNNEISEKSEIFDDQFSVERPDGSNFTLKIRSTKLEDSAMYFCASSVLAGGPSEDGELFFGEGSRLTVL.

This chain joins TRBV5-5 and TRBJ2-7; 12 positions match TRBD2. The CDR3 has 15 residues. The junction had 2 bases not matched to a gene; V was cut back by 2 bases and J by 2 bases. CDR1 and CDR2 from the germline V gene are SGHKS and YYEKEE (reference sequence). For the CDR3, the DNA is TGTGCCAGCAGCTTCCGGACTAGCGGGGCCTACGAGCAGTACTTC. Translation: CASSFRTSGAYEQYF.

V usage is TRBV21-1 and J usage is TRBJ1-2; TRBD1 is taken as the D call from the table, unchecked against the DNA. TRBV21-1 is annotated as a pseudogene. The CDR3 contains 16 residues. CDR3 residues: CASSKPWAAKYYGYTF. CDR3 nucleotides: TGTGCCAGCAGCAAACCCTGGGCAGCCAAGTACTATGGCTACACCTTC.

This clone has a handful of counts. The gene calls are TRBV4-2 and TRBJ2-1, with 13 bases matching TRBD2. J lost 5 bases, V lost 3 bases, and 13 bases had no gene match. The CDR3 totals 19 residues. CDR1 is LGHNA and CDR2 is YNFKEQ in the germline V gene. CDR3 coding DNA: TGTGCCAGCAGCCATAGCCGCGGACTAGCGGGAGTGGGGGACAATGAGCAGTTCTTC. Its translation is CASSHSRGLAGVGDNEQFF.

The rearrangement links TRBV28 to TRBJ2-7; 9 positions match TRBD1. Trimming removed 4 bases from V and 2 bases from J; junction bases left unmatched: 9. This CDR3 is built from 16 residues. The germline CDR1 and CDR2 sequences are MDHEN and SYDVKM. CDR3 sequence: CASSSVRQGVTYEQYF. CDR3 in DNA: TGTGCCAGCAGTTCCGTCCGACAGGGGGTAACCTACGAGCAGTACTTC. The whole variable domain, filled in from reference TRBV28 and TRBJ2-7, reads DVKVTQSSRYLVKRTGEKVFLECVQDMDHENMFWYRQDPGLGLRLIYFSYDVKMKEKGDIPEGYSVSREKKERFSLILESASTNQTSMYLCASSSVRQGVTYEQYFGPGTRLTVT.

The gene calls are TRBV10-1 and TRBJ2-7; D unresolved. CDR3 length: 13 amino acids. Trimming removed 11 bases at V and 4 bases at J, with 18 bases between. From germline, CDR1 is WNHNN and CDR2 SYGVQD (reference sequence). In DNA, the CDR3 is TGCGCCGGAGAATTCCTTCGCAAATACGAGCAGTACTTC. Translated, it gives CAGEFLRKYEQYF.

This chain joins TRBV7-9 and TRBJ2-6, with D maybe TRBD1 (6 bases). The CDR3 totals 14 residues. CDR1 and CDR2 from the germline V gene are SEHNR and FQNEAQ (reference sequence). The CDR3 DNA sequence: TGTGCTAGGGGGAGAAACTCTGGGGCCAACGTCCTGACTTTC. Its protein is CARGRNSGANVLTF.

The rearrangement links TRBV6-5 to TRBJ1-1; weak D call: TRBD1 (5 bases). Looked up from germline, CDR1 is MNHEY and CDR2 is SVGAGI. The CDR3 sequence is 13 residues long. V lost 7 bases and J lost 0, with 9 bases in between. Written as DNA, the CDR3 is TGTGCCAGCACAGGGTTGATGAACACTGAAGCTTTCTTT. Its protein product is CASTGLMNTEAFF.